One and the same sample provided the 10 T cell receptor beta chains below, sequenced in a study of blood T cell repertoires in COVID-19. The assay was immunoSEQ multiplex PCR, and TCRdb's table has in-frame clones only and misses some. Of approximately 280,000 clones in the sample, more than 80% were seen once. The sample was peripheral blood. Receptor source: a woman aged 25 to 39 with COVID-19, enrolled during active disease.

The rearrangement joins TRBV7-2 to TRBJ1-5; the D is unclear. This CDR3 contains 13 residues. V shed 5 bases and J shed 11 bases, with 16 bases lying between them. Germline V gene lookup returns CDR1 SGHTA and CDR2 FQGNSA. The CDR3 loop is CASSQRPDRTQHF. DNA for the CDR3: TGTGCCAGCAGCCAGCGTCCCGATCGAACCCAGCATTTT.

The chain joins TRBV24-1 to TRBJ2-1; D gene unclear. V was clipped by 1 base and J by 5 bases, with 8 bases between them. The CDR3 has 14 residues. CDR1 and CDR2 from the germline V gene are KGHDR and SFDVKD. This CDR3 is CATSDLSWHNEQFF. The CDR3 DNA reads TGTGCCACCAGTGATTTATCTTGGCACAATGAGCAGTTCTTC.

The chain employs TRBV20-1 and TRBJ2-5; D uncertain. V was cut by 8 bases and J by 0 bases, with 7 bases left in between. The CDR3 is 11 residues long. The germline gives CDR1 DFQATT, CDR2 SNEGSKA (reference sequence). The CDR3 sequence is CSKPYQETQYF. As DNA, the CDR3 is TGCAGTAAGCCGTACCAAGAGACCCAGTACTTC.

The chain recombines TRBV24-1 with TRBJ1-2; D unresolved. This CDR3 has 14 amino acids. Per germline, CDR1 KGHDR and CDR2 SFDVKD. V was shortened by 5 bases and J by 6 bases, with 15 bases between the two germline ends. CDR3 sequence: CATSAQVEEDGYTF. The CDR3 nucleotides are TGTGCCACCAGTGCCCAGGTTGAGGAGGATGGCTACACCTTC.

CDR3: CASRSTGRGDEKLFF. DNA for the CDR3: TGTGCCAGCAGATCAACAGGGCGAGGAGACGAAAAACTGTTTTTT. The V gene is TRBV5-5, the J gene TRBJ1-4, with D maybe TRBD1 (6 bases). CDR1 is SGHKS, CDR2 YYEKEE, per germline (reference sequence). This CDR3 is 15 amino acids long. The V end lost 5 bases, the J end lost 8 bases, and 19 bases lay between the germline ends.

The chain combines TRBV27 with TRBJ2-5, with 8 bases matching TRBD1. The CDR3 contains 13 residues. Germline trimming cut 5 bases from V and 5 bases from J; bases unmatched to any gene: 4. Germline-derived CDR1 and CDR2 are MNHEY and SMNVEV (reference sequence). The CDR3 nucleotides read TGTGCCAGCAGTACAGGGGGTTGGGAGACCCAGTACTTC. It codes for CASSTGGWETQYF.

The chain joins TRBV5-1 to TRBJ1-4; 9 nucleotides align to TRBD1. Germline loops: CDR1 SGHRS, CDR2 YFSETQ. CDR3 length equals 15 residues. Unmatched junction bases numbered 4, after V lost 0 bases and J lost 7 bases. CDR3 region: CASSLGGQGSEKLFF. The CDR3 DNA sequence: TGCGCCAGCAGCTTGGGGGGACAGGGAAGTGAAAAACTGTTTTTT.

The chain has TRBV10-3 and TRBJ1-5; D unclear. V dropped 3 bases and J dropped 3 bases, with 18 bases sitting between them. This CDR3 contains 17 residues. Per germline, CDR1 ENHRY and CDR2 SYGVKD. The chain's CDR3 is CAISEIRCGENNQPQHF. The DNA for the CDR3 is TGTGCCATCAGTGAAATTCGTTGCGGGGAGAACAATCAGCCCCAGCATTTT.

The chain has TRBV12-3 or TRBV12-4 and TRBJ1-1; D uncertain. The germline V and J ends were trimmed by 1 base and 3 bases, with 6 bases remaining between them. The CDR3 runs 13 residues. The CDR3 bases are TGTGCCAGCAGTTTAGGGCAATACACTGAAGCTTTCTTT. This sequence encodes CASSLGQYTEAFF.

CDR3 amino acids: CASSSRDREETQYF. The DNA for the CDR3 is TGTGCCAGCAGCTCTCGGGACAGGGAAGAGACCCAGTACTTC. The chain joins TRBV4-2 to TRBJ2-5, with 9 bases matching TRBD1. Germline trimming cut 5 bases from V and 3 bases from J; bases unmatched to any gene: 4. This CDR3 has 14 amino acids. From germline, CDR1 is LGHNA and CDR2 YNFKEQ.